This is a list of T cell receptor beta chains from one sample in a study of OX40 agonist ivuxolimab in advanced cancers. The table came from immunoSEQ multiplex PCR; TCRdb's copy has only in-frame clones and leaves some out. The sample records around 92,000 clones, 85% to 95% being singletons. The source was CD4+ or CD8+ T cells sorted from blood, collected in a trial of the OX40 agonist ivuxolimab. These receptors came from an adult with an advanced solid tumor such as melanoma, head and neck, liver or kidney cancer. Each CDR3 is given with its conserved first and last residue. The D gene is left open where the match is weak. Clone size is shown for a subset of rows, as once, few, many or a class of expanded clone.

>TRBV4-3|.|.|TRBJ1-3
CASSQRKHSGNTIYF
TGCGCCAGCAGCCAAAGAAAGCACTCTGGAAACACCATATATTTT
>TRBV6-5|TRBD1|few|TRBJ1-1
CASNRGWGTEAFF
TGTGCCAGTAACAGGGGTTGGGGCACTGAAGCTTTCTTT
>TRBV7-6|TRBD1|.|TRBJ1-5
CASSRQGSNQPQHF
TGTGCCAGCAGTCGACAGGGGAGCAATCAGCCCCAGCATTTT
>TRBV7-3|TRBD2|.|TRBJ2-4
CASSLGGTARNIQYF
TGTGCCAGCAGCTTGGGGGGGACGGCCCGAAACATTCAGTACTTC
>TRBV30|TRBD1|.|TRBJ1-6
CAWSVTGESYNSPLHF
TGTGCCTGGAGCGTCACAGGGGAATCCTATAATTCACCCCTCCACTTT
>TRBV5-5|TRBD2|.|TRBJ2-1
CASIQAGGLYNEQFF
TGTGCCAGCATACAAGCGGGAGGGCTTTACAATGAGCAGTTCTTC
>TRBV21-1|.|.|TRBJ2-1
CATRDSGGPESSYNEQFF
TGTGCCACCAGGGATAGCGGGGGGCCCGAGAGCTCCTACAATGAGCAGTTCTTC
>TRBV18|.|.|TRBJ1-2
CASSPSGRHGYTF
TGTGCCAGCTCACCATCAGGTCGACATGGCTACACCTTC
>TRBV6-6|.|few|TRBJ1-6
CASSPTGSRSPLHF
TGTGCCAGCAGTCCTACAGGGTCTCGTTCACCCCTCCACTTT
>TRBV5-1|.|.|TRBJ2-1
CASSRLTSSYNEQFF
TGCGCCAGCAGCCGCCTGACGAGCTCCTACAATGAGCAGTTCTTC
>TRBV28|.|.|TRBJ1-5
CASSLWGSPPQHF
TGTGCCAGCAGTTTATGGGGGTCACCGCCCCAGCATTTT
>TRBV20-1|.|.|TRBJ1-5
CSAGYIQPQHF
TGCAGTGCAGGGTACATTCAGCCCCAGCATTTT
>TRBV20-1|.|.|TRBJ2-3
CSATRRDTQYF
TGCAGTGCTACCCGACGAGATACGCAGTATTTT
>TRBV7-2|.|.|TRBJ2-1
CASSLDFYNEQFF
TGTGCCAGCAGCTTAGACTTTTACAATGAGCAGTTCTTC
>TRBV12-5|.|once|TRBJ1-5
CASGLVGNQPQHF
TGTGCTAGTGGTTTGGTAGGAAATCAGCCCCAGCATTTT
>TRBV28|.|once|TRBJ2-2
CASAGHEFPGELFF
TGTGCCAGCGCTGGACACGAGTTCCCCGGGGAGCTGTTTTTT